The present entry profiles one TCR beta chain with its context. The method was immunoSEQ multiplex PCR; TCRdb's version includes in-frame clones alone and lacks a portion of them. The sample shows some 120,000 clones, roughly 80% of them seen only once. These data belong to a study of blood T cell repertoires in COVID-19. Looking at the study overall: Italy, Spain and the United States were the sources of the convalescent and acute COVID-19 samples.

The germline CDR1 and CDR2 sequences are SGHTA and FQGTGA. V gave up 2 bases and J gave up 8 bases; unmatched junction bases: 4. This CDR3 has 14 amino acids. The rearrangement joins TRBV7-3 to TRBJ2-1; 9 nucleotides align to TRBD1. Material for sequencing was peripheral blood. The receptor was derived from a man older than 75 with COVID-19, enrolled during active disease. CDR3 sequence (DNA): TGTGCCAGCAGCTTAGCGGGACAGGGCTATGAGCAGTTCTTC. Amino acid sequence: CASSLAGQGYEQFF.